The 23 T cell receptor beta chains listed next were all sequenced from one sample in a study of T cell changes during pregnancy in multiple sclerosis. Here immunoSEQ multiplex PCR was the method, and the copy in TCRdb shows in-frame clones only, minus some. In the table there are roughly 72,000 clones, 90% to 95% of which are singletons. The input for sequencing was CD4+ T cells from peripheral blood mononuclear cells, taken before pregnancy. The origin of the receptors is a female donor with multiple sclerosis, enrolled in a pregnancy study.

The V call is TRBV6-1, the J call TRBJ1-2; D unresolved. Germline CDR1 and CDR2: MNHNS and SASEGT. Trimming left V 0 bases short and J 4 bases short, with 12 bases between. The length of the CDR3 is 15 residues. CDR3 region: CASSEARRSLYGYTF. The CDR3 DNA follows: TGTGCCAGCAGTGAAGCTAGACGGAGCCTCTATGGCTACACCTTC.

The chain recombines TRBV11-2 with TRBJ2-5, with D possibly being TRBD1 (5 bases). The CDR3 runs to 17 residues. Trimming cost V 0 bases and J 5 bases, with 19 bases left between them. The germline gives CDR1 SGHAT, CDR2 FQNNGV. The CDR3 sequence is CASSLDPAGKLGETQYF. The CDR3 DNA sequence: TGTGCCAGCAGCTTAGACCCGGCAGGGAAGTTAGGGGAGACCCAGTACTTC.

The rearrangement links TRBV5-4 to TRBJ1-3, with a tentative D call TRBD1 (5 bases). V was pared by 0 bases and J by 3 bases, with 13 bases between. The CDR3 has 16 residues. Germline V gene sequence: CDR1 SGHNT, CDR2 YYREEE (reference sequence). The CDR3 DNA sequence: TGTGCCAGCAGCTTGGATCCAGGGAATTTTGGAAACACCATATATTTT. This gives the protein CASSLDPGNFGNTIYF.

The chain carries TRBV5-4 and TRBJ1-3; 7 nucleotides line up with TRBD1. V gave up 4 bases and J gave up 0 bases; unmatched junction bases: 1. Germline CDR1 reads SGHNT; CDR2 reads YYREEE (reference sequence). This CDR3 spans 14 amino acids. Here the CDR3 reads CASSDRVSGNTIYF. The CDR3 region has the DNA TGTGCCAGCAGCGACAGGGTCTCTGGAAACACCATATATTTT.

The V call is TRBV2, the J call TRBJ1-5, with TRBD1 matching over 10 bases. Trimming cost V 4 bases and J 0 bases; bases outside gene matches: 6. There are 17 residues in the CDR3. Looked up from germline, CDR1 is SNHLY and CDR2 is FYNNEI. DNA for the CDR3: TGTGCCAGCAGTGGGGACAGGGGAGTCAATAGCAATCAGCCCCAGCATTTT. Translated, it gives CASSGDRGVNSNQPQHF.

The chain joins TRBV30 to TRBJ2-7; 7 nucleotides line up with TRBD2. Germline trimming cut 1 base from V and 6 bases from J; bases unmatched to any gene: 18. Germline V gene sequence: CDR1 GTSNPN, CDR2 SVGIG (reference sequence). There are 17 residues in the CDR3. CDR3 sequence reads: CAWSGGSHGRVDVEQYF. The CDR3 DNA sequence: TGTGCCTGGAGTGGGGGGAGTCATGGGAGGGTAGATGTCGAGCAGTACTTC.

The CDR3: CAISGGYTDTQYF. DNA for the CDR3: TGTGCCATCAGCGGGGGATACACAGATACGCAGTATTTT. The chain employs TRBV10-3 and TRBJ2-3, with D perhaps TRBD2 (6 bases). Trimming pared 6 bases from V and 2 bases from J, leaving 9 bases between. The CDR3 runs to 13 residues. The germline V gene has CDR1 ENHRY and CDR2 SYGVKD.

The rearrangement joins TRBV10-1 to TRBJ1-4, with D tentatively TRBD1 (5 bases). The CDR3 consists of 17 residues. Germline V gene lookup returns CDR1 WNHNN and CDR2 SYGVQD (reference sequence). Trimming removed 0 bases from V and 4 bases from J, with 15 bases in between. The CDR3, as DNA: TGCGCCAGCAGTGAGTCGACAGATAATCCGGTTAATGAAAAACTGTTTTTT. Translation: CASSESTDNPVNEKLFF.

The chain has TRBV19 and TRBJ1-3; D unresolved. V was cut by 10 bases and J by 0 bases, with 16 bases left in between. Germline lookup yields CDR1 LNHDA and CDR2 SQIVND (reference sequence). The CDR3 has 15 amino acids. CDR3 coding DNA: TGTGCCACCACCACTCAGAGGCTCTCTGGAAACACCATATATTTT. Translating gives CATTTQRLSGNTIYF.

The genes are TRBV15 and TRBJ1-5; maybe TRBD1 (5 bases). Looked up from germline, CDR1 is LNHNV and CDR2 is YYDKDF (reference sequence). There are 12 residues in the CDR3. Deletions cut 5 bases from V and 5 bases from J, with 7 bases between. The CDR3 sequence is CATSGGYQPQHF. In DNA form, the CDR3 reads TGTGCCACCAGCGGGGGGTATCAGCCCCAGCATTTT.

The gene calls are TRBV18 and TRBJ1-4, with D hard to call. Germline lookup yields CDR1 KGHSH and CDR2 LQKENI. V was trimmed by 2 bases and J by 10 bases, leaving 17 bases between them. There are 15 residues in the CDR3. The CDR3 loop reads CASSPLPPPSGKLFF. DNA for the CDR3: TGTGCCAGCTCACCATTACCCCCTCCGTCGGGAAAACTGTTTTTT.

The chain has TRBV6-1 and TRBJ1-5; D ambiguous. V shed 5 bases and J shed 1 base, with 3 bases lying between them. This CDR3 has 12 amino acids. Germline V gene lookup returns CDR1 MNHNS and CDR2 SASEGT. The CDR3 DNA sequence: TGTGCCAGCAGTCGGAGCAATCAGCCCCAGCATTTT. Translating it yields CASSRSNQPQHF.

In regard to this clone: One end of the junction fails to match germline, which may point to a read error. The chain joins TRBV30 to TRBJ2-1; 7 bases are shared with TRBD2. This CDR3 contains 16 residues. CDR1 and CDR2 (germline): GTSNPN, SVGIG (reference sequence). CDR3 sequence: CAWSGGTRGESNGQFF. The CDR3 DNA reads TGTGCCTGGAGTGGGGGGACCCGGGGGGAAAGTAATGGGCAGTTCTTC.

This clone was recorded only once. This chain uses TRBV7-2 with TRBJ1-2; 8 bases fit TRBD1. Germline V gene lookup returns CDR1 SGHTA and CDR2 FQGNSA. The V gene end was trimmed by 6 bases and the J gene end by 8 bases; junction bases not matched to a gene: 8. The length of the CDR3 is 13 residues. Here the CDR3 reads CASSSGQGWGYTF. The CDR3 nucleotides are TGTGCCAGCAGTTCTGGACAGGGCTGGGGCTACACCTTC.

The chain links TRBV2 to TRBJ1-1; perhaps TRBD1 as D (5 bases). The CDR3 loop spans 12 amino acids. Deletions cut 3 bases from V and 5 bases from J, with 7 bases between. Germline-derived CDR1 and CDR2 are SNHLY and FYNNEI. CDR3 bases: TGTGCCAGCAGTGAGCAGGGTACTGAAGCTTTCTTT. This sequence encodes CASSEQGTEAFF.

This CDR3 is CASSFGTSGIGETQYF. In DNA, the CDR3 is TGCGCCAGCAGCTTCGGGACTAGCGGGATCGGAGAGACCCAGTACTTC. The chain employs TRBV5-1 and TRBJ2-5; 13 bases match TRBD2. Losses at the gene ends were 2 bases for V and 4 bases for J; bases not matched to a gene: 5. The CDR3 spans 16 residues. Germline lookup yields CDR1 SGHRS and CDR2 YFSETQ. The entire variable domain, with the rest obtained from reference TRBV5-1 and TRBJ2-5, is as follows: KAGVTQTPRYLIKTRGQQVTLSCSPISGHRSVSWYQQTPGQGLQFLFEYFSETQRNKGNFPGRFSGRQFSNSRSEMNVSTLELGDSALYLCASSFGTSGIGETQYFGPGTRLLVL.

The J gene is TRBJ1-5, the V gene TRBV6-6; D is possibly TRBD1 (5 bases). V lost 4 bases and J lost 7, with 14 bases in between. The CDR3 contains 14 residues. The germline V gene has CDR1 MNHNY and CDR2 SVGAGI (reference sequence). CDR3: CASSSPGYIQPQHF. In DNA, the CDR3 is TGTGCCAGCAGTTCTCCAGGGTATATACAGCCCCAGCATTTT.

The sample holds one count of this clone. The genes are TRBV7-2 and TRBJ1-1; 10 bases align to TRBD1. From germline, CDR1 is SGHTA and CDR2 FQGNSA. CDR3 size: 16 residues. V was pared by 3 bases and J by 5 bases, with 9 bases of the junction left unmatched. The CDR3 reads CASSLSLGQGKTEAFF. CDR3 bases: TGTGCCAGCAGCTTGTCGTTGGGACAGGGGAAAACTGAAGCTTTCTTT.

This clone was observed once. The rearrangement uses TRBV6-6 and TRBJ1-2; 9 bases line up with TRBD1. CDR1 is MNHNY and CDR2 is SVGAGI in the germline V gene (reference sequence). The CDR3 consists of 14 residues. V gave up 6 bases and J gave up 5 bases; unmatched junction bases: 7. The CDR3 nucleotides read TGTGCCAGCAGACAGGGACAGGGCCGTTATGGCTACACCTTC. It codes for CASRQGQGRYGYTF.

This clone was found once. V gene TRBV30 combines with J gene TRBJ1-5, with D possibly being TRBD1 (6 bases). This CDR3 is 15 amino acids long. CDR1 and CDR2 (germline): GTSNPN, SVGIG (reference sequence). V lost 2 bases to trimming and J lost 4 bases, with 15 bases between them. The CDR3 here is CAWSPRTALNQPQHF. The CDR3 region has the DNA TGTGCCTGGAGTCCCCGGACAGCGCTAAATCAGCCCCAGCATTTT.

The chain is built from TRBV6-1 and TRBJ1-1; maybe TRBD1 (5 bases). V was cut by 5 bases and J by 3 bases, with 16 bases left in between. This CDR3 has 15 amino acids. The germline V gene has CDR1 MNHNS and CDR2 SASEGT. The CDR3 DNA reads TGTGCCAGCAGTTCCCGATCGCGGGGGGACACTGAAGCTTTCTTT. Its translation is CASSSRSRGDTEAFF.

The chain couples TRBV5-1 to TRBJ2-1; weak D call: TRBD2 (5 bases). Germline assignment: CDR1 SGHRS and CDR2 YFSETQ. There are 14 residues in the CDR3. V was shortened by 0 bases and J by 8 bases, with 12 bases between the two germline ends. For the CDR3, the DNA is TGCGCCAGCAGCTTGGTCCCGGTGGAGGATGAGCAGTTCTTC. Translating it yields CASSLVPVEDEQFF.

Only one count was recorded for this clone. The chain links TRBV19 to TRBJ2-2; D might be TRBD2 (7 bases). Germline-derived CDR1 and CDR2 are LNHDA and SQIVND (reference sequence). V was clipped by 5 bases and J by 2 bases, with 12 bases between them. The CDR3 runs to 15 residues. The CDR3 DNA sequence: TGTGCCAGTAGTTTGGCGGGGGCTAACACCGGGGAGCTGTTTTTT. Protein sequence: CASSLAGANTGELFF.